The clone carrying this T cell receptor (beta chain) was observed a few times. Its specificity is unknown. The data originate from a study of CD8 T cells in ankylosing spondylitis. General study results and limits: There was a TCR beta motif, made of 7 to 9 highly homologous variants, that appeared characteristic of ankylosing spondylitis blood. Within matched ankylosing spondylitis synovial fluid, disease-linked clones were reportedly significantly enriched.

Deletions cut 5 bases from V and 4 bases from J, with 24 bases between. The CDR3 is 17 amino acids. Germline CDR1 reads SGHAT; CDR2 reads FQNNGV. TCRdb independently ran MiXCR on the 5' RACE reads; one entry per CDR3 protein. The sample records around 150,000 distinct CDR3 sequences, around 20% being singletons. The source material was blood, either unsorted or a sorted T cell fraction (not recorded which). The chain carries TRBV11-2 and TRBJ2-7; D possibly matches TRBD1 or TRBD2 (7 bases each). This TCR derives from a male donor with ankylosing spondylitis or in good health (not recorded which). The CDR3 loop is CASSALPGRDSRYEQYF. In DNA form, the CDR3 reads TGTGCCAGCAGCGCACTACCTGGGAGGGACAGCAGATACGAGCAGTACTTC.